The clone carrying this TCR beta chain is labeled as large (0.1 to 1%). What it binds is unknown. Every TCR cDNA molecule bore a unique molecular identifier. TCRdb used MiXCR to reprocess the 5' RACE reads, holding one entry per CDR3 protein. The sample has about 11,000 distinct CDR3 sequences; about 5.5% are singletons. The data were taken from a study of spatial heterogeneity in lung cancer. Study-level points and caveats: Expanded intratumoral alpha and beta TCR counts tracked tumor mutation counts. Coverage of tumor T cells, by estimate, reached around 7% for alpha chains and around 13% for beta chains.

The CDR3 extends over 18 amino acids. The junction had 8 bases not matched to a gene; V was cut back by 3 bases and J by 1 base. CDR1 is SNHLY, CDR2 FYNNEI, per germline. Regarding time point: sample taken at primary tumor resection. Whole RNA obtained from tumor, nontumor lung or frozen PBMC underwent sequencing without sorting. The source was lung tumor tissue, collected at surgery. The receptor comes from a male donor with early-stage non-small cell lung cancer. This chain links TRBV2 with TRBJ1-5; 11 positions match TRBD1. CDR3 DNA sequence: TGTGCCAGCAGTGAGCCCTTCGGACAGGGGGCGAGCAATCAGCCCCAGCATTTT. Encoded protein: CASSEPFGQGASNQPQHF.